The rows below give T cell receptor beta chains drawn from one sample of a study of shared clonotypes between healthy human individuals. Generated by immunoSEQ multiplex PCR, the TCRdb table keeps only in-frame clones and is missing some. The sample carries around 1.9 million clones, approximately 94% recorded once. Sequenced: naive CD8+ T cells from PBMCs. The receptors derive from a man aged 18-30 years in good health. Some clones in this sample may be carry-over from other donors' samples. The CDR3 runs from the conserved cysteine through the conserved F or W. The order of the fields is CDR3 protein, D gene, V gene, J gene. D genes are given only for firm matches.

CSVEFEVGGSYEQYF	.	TRBV29-1	TRBJ2-7
CASSGGTGTYEQYF	.	TRBV10-2	TRBJ2-7
CASSEGWERHYGYTF	.	TRBV13	TRBJ1-2
CAWRNDGGGGYGYTF	.	TRBV30	TRBJ1-2
CASSEKTHAGAYEQYF	TRBD2	TRBV6-1	TRBJ2-7
CASSLLGTGGPTDTQYF	TRBD1	TRBV27	TRBJ2-3
CASSLTGAYYGYTF	.	TRBV27	TRBJ1-2
CASSSGSGDEQYF	TRBD2	TRBV5-1	TRBJ2-7
CASSPLSGRSEQYF	TRBD2	TRBV7-8	TRBJ2-7
CASSLETEGVGYEQYF	.	TRBV7-2	TRBJ2-7
CASSSPGQGPYEQYF	TRBD1	TRBV11-2	TRBJ2-7
CAWSLVGGRAEQFF	.	TRBV30	TRBJ2-1
CASSSRQGASYNEQFF	TRBD1	TRBV7-9	TRBJ2-1
CASSSSATYEQYF	.	TRBV11-2	TRBJ2-7
CASSLRDSVDTEAFF	TRBD1	TRBV7-9	TRBJ1-1
CASTHGGSGELFF	.	TRBV27	TRBJ2-2
CASSQDSGNSYEQYF	TRBD2	TRBV4-3	TRBJ2-7
CASSPWTGGIYGYTF	TRBD1	TRBV28	TRBJ1-2
CASSPGGGQWNTEAFF	.	TRBV13	TRBJ1-1
CASSQGRGWLGEQFF	.	TRBV4-3	TRBJ2-1
CASSLRWGEELVYEQYF	.	TRBV7-9	TRBJ2-7
CASSYGLNEQFF	.	TRBV6-5	TRBJ2-1
CASSLVQGIGAEAFF	TRBD1	TRBV5-4	TRBJ1-1
CASSGQGLPSYEQYF	.	TRBV28	TRBJ2-7
CASSSSGTGVEQFF	TRBD1	TRBV27	TRBJ2-1
CASSIDRGRSYEQYF	.	TRBV19	TRBJ2-7
CAISPGTLKAGANVLTF	.	TRBV10-3	TRBJ2-6
CASSPNPPDEQFF	.	TRBV18	TRBJ2-1
CASSLVIGQGSSYEQYF	TRBD1	TRBV11-2	TRBJ2-7
CASSQPGTRDEQYF	.	TRBV4-1	TRBJ2-7
CASSLTGSTEAFF	.	TRBV5-4	TRBJ1-1
CSVYPRTGEGEQFF	TRBD1	TRBV29-1	TRBJ2-1
CASSLTRSYEQYF	.	TRBV27	TRBJ2-7
CASSWGGHGTQYF	.	TRBV6-4	TRBJ2-5
CASSDGTEPEAFF	TRBD1	TRBV6-1	TRBJ1-1